Listed below are T cell receptor beta chains from one sample, sequenced in a study of molecular identifiers for immune sequencing clone quantification. TCRdb reprocessed the PCR reads via MiXCR and lists one record per CDR3 protein. The data hold 460,000 or so distinct CDR3 sequences, with roughly 24% observed a single time. Sequencing was performed on naive CD8+ T cells from blood, with Jurkat cell RNA spiked in. The receptors derive from a human donor in good health. Some libraries in this study had Jurkat cell RNA spiked in. Each CDR3 is given with its conserved first and last residue. Each record gives: V gene, J gene, CDR3 protein.

V gene: TRBV7-6
J gene: TRBJ1-4
CDR3 protein: CASSSQGADEKLFF

V gene: TRBV7-2
J gene: TRBJ2-1
CDR3 protein: CASSSIQGYVNEQFF

V gene: TRBV5-5
J gene: TRBJ2-3
CDR3 protein: CASSSHLGRTTDTQYF

V gene: TRBV7-9
J gene: TRBJ1-5
CDR3 protein: CASSSNRDSGQPQHF

V gene: TRBV7-8
J gene: TRBJ1-5
CDR3 protein: CASSPTGGDQPRHF

V gene: TRBV9
J gene: TRBJ2-1
CDR3 protein: CASSPPGLANYNEQFF

V gene: TRBV12-3/TRBV12-4
J gene: TRBJ1-3
CDR3 protein: CASSLSPSQSPGNTIYF

V gene: TRBV6-5
J gene: TRBJ2-3
CDR3 protein: CASSYDTGGAGDTQYF

V gene: TRBV10-2
J gene: TRBJ1-3
CDR3 protein: CASAPGLAGNTIYF

V gene: TRBV6-2/TRBV6-3
J gene: TRBJ2-7
CDR3 protein: CASRFPRGEQYF

V gene: TRBV6-5
J gene: TRBJ2-5
CDR3 protein: CASSYYQGYPETQYF

V gene: TRBV5-1
J gene: TRBJ2-7
CDR3 protein: CASRGIMSYEQYF

V gene: TRBV6-5
J gene: TRBJ1-2
CDR3 protein: CASSYSGTADNYGYTF

V gene: TRBV29-1
J gene: TRBJ2-7
CDR3 protein: CSVEARTGGYEQYF

V gene: TRBV29-1
J gene: TRBJ2-3
CDR3 protein: CSVEDQGPQTQYF

V gene: TRBV6-6
J gene: TRBJ2-1
CDR3 protein: CASSLSPGVEQFF

V gene: TRBV29-1
J gene: TRBJ2-7
CDR3 protein: CSVVGQGSFYEQYF

V gene: TRBV30
J gene: TRBJ2-6
CDR3 protein: CAWSVYRGPGANVLTF

V gene: TRBV6-2/TRBV6-3
J gene: TRBJ2-3
CDR3 protein: CASSYTTSGGSTDTQYF

V gene: TRBV9
J gene: TRBJ2-1
CDR3 protein: CASSVKGFNEQFF

V gene: TRBV19
J gene: TRBJ2-4
CDR3 protein: CASSMWLEIAKNIQYF

V gene: TRBV7-3
J gene: TRBJ2-7
CDR3 protein: CASSSGLAGWEEQYF

V gene: TRBV5-1
J gene: TRBJ2-7
CDR3 protein: CASSPGKSGIYEQYF

V gene: TRBV11-2
J gene: TRBJ2-1
CDR3 protein: CASRLQGLLSSYNEQFF

V gene: TRBV19
J gene: TRBJ1-4
CDR3 protein: CASSTTGSNEKLFF

V gene: TRBV4-3
J gene: TRBJ2-1
CDR3 protein: CASSQARGYEQFF

V gene: TRBV7-9
J gene: TRBJ2-7
CDR3 protein: CASSSRGGNYLYF

V gene: TRBV2
J gene: TRBJ1-5
CDR3 protein: CASNQGILEGQPQHF

V gene: TRBV7-9
J gene: TRBJ2-3
CDR3 protein: CASSFPPSTDTQYF

V gene: TRBV28
J gene: TRBJ1-5
CDR3 protein: CASSLRGARQPQHF

V gene: TRBV3-1
J gene: TRBJ2-7
CDR3 protein: CASSQAGLYLTYEQYF

V gene: TRBV6-2/TRBV6-3
J gene: TRBJ1-5
CDR3 protein: CASSSGRDGNQPQHF

V gene: TRBV7-9
J gene: TRBJ2-7
CDR3 protein: CASSSVLAGYEQYF

V gene: TRBV6-2/TRBV6-3
J gene: TRBJ2-3
CDR3 protein: CASSYSAGGYTDTQYF

V gene: TRBV10-3
J gene: TRBJ2-5
CDR3 protein: CAISEQTSGQETQYF

V gene: TRBV19
J gene: TRBJ2-5
CDR3 protein: CATTNEGLGGETQYF

V gene: TRBV9
J gene: TRBJ2-3
CDR3 protein: CASSVAPRTGEGTDTQYF

V gene: TRBV4-1
J gene: TRBJ2-1
CDR3 protein: CASSPQLAYNEQFF

V gene: TRBV7-9
J gene: TRBJ2-7
CDR3 protein: CASTVDNGVSYEQYF

V gene: TRBV7-9
J gene: TRBJ2-1
CDR3 protein: CASSDLAGKEQFF

V gene: TRBV14
J gene: TRBJ1-2
CDR3 protein: CASSQEGTGLYGYTF

V gene: TRBV14
J gene: TRBJ2-5
CDR3 protein: CASSHRHGPGETQYF

V gene: TRBV10-2
J gene: TRBJ2-3
CDR3 protein: CASSAGTGKDTDTQYF

V gene: TRBV4-3
J gene: TRBJ2-7
CDR3 protein: CASSQDTEYEQYF

V gene: TRBV29-1
J gene: TRBJ1-2
CDR3 protein: CSVVEDSSFYGYTF